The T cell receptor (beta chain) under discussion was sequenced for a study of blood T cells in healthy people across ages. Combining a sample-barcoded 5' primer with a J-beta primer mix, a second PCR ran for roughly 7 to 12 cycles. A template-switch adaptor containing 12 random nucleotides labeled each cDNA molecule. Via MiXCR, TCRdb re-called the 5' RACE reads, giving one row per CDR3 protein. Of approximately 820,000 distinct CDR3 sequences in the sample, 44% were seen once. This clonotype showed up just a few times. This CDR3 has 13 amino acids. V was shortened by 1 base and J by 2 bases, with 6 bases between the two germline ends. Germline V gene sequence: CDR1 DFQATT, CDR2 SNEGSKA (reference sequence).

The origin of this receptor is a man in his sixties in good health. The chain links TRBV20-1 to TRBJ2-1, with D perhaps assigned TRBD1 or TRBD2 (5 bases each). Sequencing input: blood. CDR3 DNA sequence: TGCAGTGCTAGAGGGGGGACCTACAATGAGCAGTTCTTC. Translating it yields CSARGGTYNEQFF.